Described below is a single TCR beta chain sequence and its context. V lost 0 bases and J lost 1; bases outside the gene matches: 5. This CDR3 region has 16 residues. Germline lookup yields CDR1 LNHNV and CDR2 YYDKDF (reference sequence). The sample originates from a study of blood T cell repertoires in COVID-19. TCRdb's copy holds only in-frame clones and misses some; the assay was immunoSEQ multiplex PCR. This sample yields under 65,000 clones, of which roughly 81% are seen a single time; approximately 5.4% belongs to the top ten. The chain employs TRBV15 and TRBJ2-7, with 8 nucleotides matching TRBD1. Sequencing was done on a sample of peripheral blood. The sequence was obtained from a woman aged 60-75 years with acute or convalescent COVID-19. The CDR3 region has the DNA TGTGCCACCAGCAGAGAAAACCGGGACAGGTCCTACGAGCAGTACTTC. Translation: CATSRENRDRSYEQYF.